This T cell receptor beta chain was captured by sequencing in a study of cytotoxic CD8 clonotypes in ibrutinib-treated CLL. TCRdb keeps only in-frame clones here, not all; method: immunoSEQ multiplex PCR. The data show approximately 70,000 clones, over 75% seen once. The CDR3 contains 17 residues. Germline CDR1 SGHRS, CDR2 YFSETQ. The V segment lost 0 bases and the J segment 8 bases; nucleotides outside the gene matches: 13. This clone appeared a single time. Its target is unknown. Study-level results: Among the clonotypes, public ones were uncommon and contracted or held stable on treatment.

The J gene is TRBJ2-4, the V gene TRBV5-1, with 8 nucleotides matching TRBD2. The sequence came from a human donor with chronic lymphocytic leukemia. The source was PBMCs, collected at disease progression, from a patient treated with ibrutinib. CDR3 loop: CASSLGGLAKRGDIQYF. CDR3 sequence (DNA): TGCGCCAGCAGCTTGGGTGGACTAGCAAAGAGGGGAGACATTCAGTACTTC.